The subject of this entry is one T cell receptor (beta chain). This clone was counted once. Its antigen is unknown. No much larger clonotype is one base removed from it; base qualities were not supplied. This sample's time point label indicates: about 28 days (+/-7) after the second vaccine dose. AZD1222 recipients whose second dose came at about 4 weeks and those whose second dose came at about 12 weeks were combined into one group, since spike-specific TCR depth and breadth did not differ between the two schedules. Vaccinee samples came from UK trials COV001 and COV002, including a single-blind randomized controlled phase 2/3 trial of AZD1222 (ChAdOx1 nCoV-19) in healthy adults. Trial participant PBMC samples were collected at day 0 and day 28 after the second dose for TCRbeta chain sequencing. The data derive from a study of T cell responses to AZD1222 COVID-19 vaccine (TCRdb year 2021). Broadly, across the study: A total of over 230 trial participants underwent TCR sequencing, of whom under 220 had received two doses of AZD1222 and about 25 had received two doses of the MenACWY control vaccine. Trial participants were enrolled by age into 18-55, 56-69 and 70-plus year subgroups, with roughly 150, 30 and 60 TCR-sequenced participants respectively.

Results the study describes overall, beyond this receptor: Spike-specific TCR breadth and depth rose significantly after two AZD1222 doses compared with day 0 and with MenACWY recipients. The 56-69-year group was small, and its depth increase did not reach significance, likely because of low power. Reportedly, almost half of the unique spike-specific TCRs recognized epitopes lying outside the regions that are mutated in the B.1.351 and B.1.1.7 variants. Because no samples from the day 14 peak response were available, repertoires could be characterized only after the peak T cell response. The whole spike protein was spanned by vaccine-associated CD4 TCRs, and dominant responses were seen in regions 160-218 and 743-854. Participants were mostly white British, with more females than males. The authors suggested clonal diversity may have been underestimated. Conclusions about previously exposed vaccinees are limited, since just five to seven AZD1222 recipients were seropositive for SARS-CoV-2 at baseline.

The CDR3, from cysteine to phenylalanine, totals 17 residues. Only the CDR3 DNA stays, 51 bases, in frame from base 1. The trim is 4 bases for V and 5 bases for J, with a gap of 21 bases between the germline ends. CDR1 SGHVS and CDR2 FQNEAQ are derived from the germline V gene. The CDR3 regions of human TCRbeta chains were analyzed by immunosequencing. In the authors' own workflow: TCRs in the repertoires were matched against a reference library of SARS-CoV-2-specific TCRs that had been generated with the MIRA antigen-specificity platform. Breadth was defined as the fraction of unique TCRs that were SARS-CoV-2-associated, and depth was defined as the fraction of total T cells that were SARS-CoV-2-associated. Using the MIRA data, each spike-specific TCR was mapped to the spike region that the TCR reacts to and placed in a CD4 or CD8 class. Log10-transformed breadth and depth values were compared by one-way ANOVA with Sidak's multiple comparisons tests. TCRdb mirrors the immuneACCESS table, restricted to in-frame sequences. Some clones are absent from its copies; in checked studies, under half trace to an unresolved V gene, and the reason for the others is unknown. For V, J and clone size, that table is used; D and trimming come from the DNA. In all, the sample holds 65,000 to 85,000 clones, and around 85% of those were seen once. The top ten hold 8.5% to 12% of the sample.

The sequence links TRBV7-8 to TRBJ2-1; the D gene is perhaps TRBD1 or TRBD2, each of them matching over 5 bases. The sample was peripheral blood, taken 28 days after the second AZD1222 dose. This sequence was found in an adult who received the AZD1222 COVID-19 vaccine. The DNA is TGTGCCAGCAGCTCCCGGGACCGCTCCTTTGTGGACAATGAGCAGTTCTTC. It is translated as CASSSRDRSFVDNEQFF.